The sequence of this TCR beta chain was determined in a study of CD8 T cells in ankylosing spondylitis. The study's findings and limits: CD8+ disease-linked clones were present at relatively low frequencies in blood.

Using its own MiXCR run on the 5' RACE reads, TCRdb lists one record per CDR3 protein. Among 350,000 to 400,000 distinct CDR3 sequences listed, more than 20% were seen once. On this clonotype itself: Its specificity is not known.

Per the germline V gene, CDR1 is SGHDN and CDR2 is FVKESK. The length of the CDR3 is 18 residues. The V gene end was trimmed by 5 bases and the J gene end by 1 base; junction bases not matched to a gene: 11. Sequenced material: blood, either unsorted or a sorted T cell fraction (not recorded which). This sequence originates from a male donor with ankylosing spondylitis or in good health (not recorded which). The V gene is TRBV14, the J gene TRBJ2-3; 11 bases map to TRBD2. Here the CDR3 DNA reads TGTGCCAGCAGCTTTTGGACTAGCGGGTTGCCCGGCACAGATACGCAGTATTTT. This codes for CASSFWTSGLPGTDTQYF.